Following are 29 T cell receptor beta chains from one sample sequenced in a study of CD8+CD57+ T cells in acquired aplastic anemia. It was genomic DNA that served as the template for profiling TCR beta VDJ and CDR3. TCRdb reprocessed the reads with MiXCR, giving one entry per CDR3 protein. Of approximately 130,000 distinct CDR3 sequences in the sample, about 43% were seen once. All patients picked for sequencing had shown, by flow cytometry, an expansion of CD8+CD57+ cells. The source material was sorted CD4+, CD8+, or CD8+CD57+ T cells (not recorded which) from PBMCs. These receptors came from a human donor with aplastic anemia.

The chain employs TRBV19 and TRBJ2-7; the D gene is possibly TRBD2 (5 bases). In germline, CDR1 is LNHDA, CDR2 SQIVND (reference sequence). V was trimmed by 5 bases and J by 9 bases, leaving 20 bases between them. The CDR3 consists of 14 residues. The CDR3 region is CASSFGLPPDTQYV. CDR3 in DNA: TGTGCCAGTAGTTTCGGACTTCCCCCAGATACGCAGTACGTC.

This clonotype was detected a few times. The J gene is TRBJ2-6, the V gene TRBV6-2 or TRBV6-3; the match to TRBD1 covers 8 bases. V shed 2 bases and J 0 bases; nucleotides not matched to a gene: 9. Germline CDR1 is MNHEY and CDR2 is SVGEGT. This CDR3 is built from 19 residues. CDR3 in DNA: TGTGCCAGCAGTTACACGTTGGGACAGGCCCCCTCTGGGGCCAACGTCCTGACTTTC. Its translation is CASSYTLGQAPSGANVLTF.

This clonotype was found many times. The chain employs TRBV5-8 and TRBJ1-3; D not resolved. This CDR3 has 14 amino acids. From germline, CDR1 is SGHTS and CDR2 YDEGEE. V lost 5 bases to trimming and J lost 0 bases, with 9 bases between them. CDR3 region: CASRPRSSGNTIYF. CDR3 in DNA: TGTGCCAGCAGGCCACGGAGCTCTGGAAACACCATATATTTT.

The chain uses TRBV6-2 or TRBV6-3 and TRBJ2-7; D tentatively reads TRBD1 or TRBD2 (6 bases each). Trimming pared 0 bases from V and 6 bases from J, leaving 15 bases between. Germline V gene data show CDR1 as MNHEY and CDR2 as SVGEGT. CDR3 length: 15 amino acids. CDR3 coding DNA: TGTGCCAGCAGTTACTCTCAGAGGGGGGCCGTCGAGCAGTACGTC. Its protein is CASSYSQRGAVEQYV.

The chain recombines TRBV10-3 with TRBJ2-5; D gene ambiguous. The CDR3 has 13 residues. The germline V gene has CDR1 ENHRY and CDR2 SYGVKD. Trimming pared 7 bases from V and 0 bases from J, leaving 9 bases between. The chain's CDR3 is CAIMDPYQETQYF. Here the CDR3 DNA reads TGTGCCATCATGGACCCGTACCAAGAGACCCAGTACTTC.

This chain joins TRBV10-3 and TRBJ2-7; 15 bases line up with TRBD2. Germline V gene lookup returns CDR1 ENHRY and CDR2 SYGVKD. The CDR3 length is 18 residues. With V trimmed by 6 bases and J by 0 bases, 9 bases remained unmatched. CDR3 nucleotides: TGTGCCATCAGGCCCGGGACTAGCGGGGGGCCGAGCTCCTACGAGCAGTACTTC. Translation gives CAIRPGTSGGPSSYEQYF.

This clonotype has at least ten counts. The chain recombines TRBV20-1 with TRBJ1-2; D perhaps matches TRBD1 (5 bases). The CDR3 sequence is 13 residues long. V lost 3 bases to trimming and J lost 6 bases, with 14 bases between them. From germline, CDR1 is DFQATT and CDR2 SNEGSKA (reference sequence). The CDR3 loop is CSARVIGANGYTF. CDR3 DNA: TGCAGTGCTAGGGTGATCGGGGCTAATGGCTACACCTTC.

The chain carries TRBV4-2 and TRBJ1-4, with 7 positions matching TRBD1. The J segment lost 6 bases and the V segment lost 7 bases, leaving 8 bases of the junction unmatched. The CDR3 consists of 14 residues. The germline CDR1 and CDR2 sequences are LGHNA and YNFKEQ. CDR3 sequence: CASTPGGVDEKLFF. The CDR3 DNA is TGTGCCAGCACCCCAGGGGGAGTTGATGAAAAACTGTTTTTT.

This clonotype was detected many times. The genes are TRBV11-3 and TRBJ2-5; unclear D gene. Germline loops: CDR1 SGHNT, CDR2 YENEEA. Trimming removed 1 base at V and 5 bases at J, with 5 bases between. The CDR3 covers 12 residues. The CDR3: CASSLGTETQYF. The CDR3 DNA reads TGTGCCAGCAGCTTAGGAACGGAGACCCAGTACTTC. The whole variable domain, remainder taken from reference TRBV11-3 and TRBJ2-5, is EAGVVQSPRYKIIEKKQPVAFWCNPISGHNTLYWYLQNLGQGPELLIRYENEEAVDDSQLPKDRFSAERLKGVDSTLKIQPAELGDSAVYLCASSLGTETQYFGPGTRLLVL.

This clonotype was counted at least ten times. V gene TRBV9 combines with J gene TRBJ1-1; a possible D gene is TRBD1 (6 bases). V dropped 3 bases and J dropped 0 bases, with 12 bases sitting between them. CDR1 is SGDLS, CDR2 YYNGEE, per germline. The CDR3 is 15 residues long. The CDR3 region has the DNA TGTGCCAGCAGCGCTCTCCGACAGGTGAACACTGAAGCTTTCTTT. Translated: CASSALRQVNTEAFF.

The chain uses TRBV29-1 and TRBJ1-1; the D is unclear. The V gene's germline CDR1 is SQVTM and CDR2 ANQGSEA. Trimming pared 7 bases from V and 4 bases from J, leaving 10 bases between. The CDR3 sequence is 11 residues long. CDR3 DNA sequence: TGCAGCGCCCTAGAACGCACTGAAGCTTTCTTT. This gives the protein CSALERTEAFF.

This clonotype has ten or more counts. The gene calls are TRBV19 and TRBJ2-1, with D tentatively TRBD1 (6 bases). The length of the CDR3 is 14 residues. Trimming removed 4 bases at V and 6 bases at J, with 13 bases between. CDR1 is LNHDA and CDR2 is SQIVND in the germline V gene (reference sequence). In DNA, the CDR3 is TGTGCCAGTAGTACCGGACAGATTGGCAATGAGCAGTTCTTC. The encoded protein is CASSTGQIGNEQFF.

Many counts were recorded for this clonotype. This sequence joins TRBV7-3 and TRBJ1-1; D is ambiguous. CDR3 size: 15 residues. V lost 4 bases and J 5 bases, leaving 17 bases between the germline ends. CDR1 and CDR2 from the germline V gene are SGHTA and FQGTGA. CDR3 loop: CASSSRRGSWTEAFF. The CDR3 DNA is TGTGCCAGCAGCTCCAGGCGCGGTTCTTGGACTGAAGCTTTCTTT.

V is TRBV9 and J is TRBJ1-1; TRBD1 matches 10 bases. CDR3 size: 13 residues. Germline V CDR1 and CDR2: SGDLS, YYNGEE. Trimming removed 2 bases from V and 6 bases from J; junction bases left unmatched: 1. CDR3 loop: CASSVGQGSEAFF. The CDR3 nucleotides read TGTGCCAGCAGCGTGGGACAGGGGTCTGAAGCTTTCTTT.

Regarding this clonotype: Mismatch with germline at one junction end may stem from a read error. The rearrangement joins TRBV25-1 to TRBJ1-1; 7 nucleotides match TRBD1. The CDR3 has 12 residues. The germline V gene encodes CDR1 MGHDK and CDR2 SYGVNS. CDR3 in DNA: TGTGCCAGCAGCCTCCCGACAGGGCAAGCTTCCTTT. Amino acids: CASSLPTGQASF. Together with reference TRBV25-1 and TRBJ1-1, the CDR3 gives the full variable domain: EADIYQTPRYLVIGTGKKITLECSQTMGHDKMYWYQQDPGMELHLIHYSYGVNSTEKGDLSSESTVSRIRTEHFPLTLESARPSHTSQYLCASSLPTGQASFGQGTRLTVV.

This sequence joins TRBV7-2 and TRBJ2-7; 11 bases are a match to TRBD1. The CDR3 length is 12 residues. Germline-derived CDR1 and CDR2 are SGHTA and FQGNSA. The CDR3, as DNA: TGTGCCAGCAGCACCGGGACAGGGGGGATGGACGTC. This encodes CASSTGTGGMDV.

This clonotype was counted once. This rearrangement joins TRBV7-3 to TRBJ2-5; a weak D match, TRBD1 (5 bases). Trimming removed 5 bases from V and 5 bases from J, with 12 bases in between. The V gene's germline CDR1 is SGHTA and CDR2 FQGTGA. CDR3 length equals 13 residues. Written as DNA, the CDR3 is TGTGCCAGCAGCAAACAGGAAGAGGAGACCCAGTACTTC. Translation gives CASSKQEEETQYF. Full variable domain (outside the CDR3, taken from reference TRBV7-3 and TRBJ2-5): GAGVSQTPSNKVTEKGKYVELRCDPISGHTALYWYRQSLGQGPEFLIYFQGTGAADDSGLPNDRFFAVRPEGSVSTLKIQRTERGDSAVYLCASSKQEEETQYFGPGTRLLVL.

V is TRBV7-2 and J is TRBJ1-1, with D maybe TRBD1 (6 bases). V lost 5 bases to trimming and J lost 0 bases, with 10 bases between them. The CDR3 is made up of 14 amino acids. Per germline, CDR1 SGHTA and CDR2 FQGNSA. CDR3 in DNA: TGTGCCAGCAGCCAGGGGCTTGTGAACACTGAAGCTTTCTTT. It encodes CASSQGLVNTEAFF.

Worth noting for this clonotype: This may stem from a read error, because a much larger clone lies one nucleotide away. The V gene is TRBV12-3 or TRBV12-4, the J gene TRBJ1-4; 7 nucleotides line up with TRBD1. There are 14 residues in the CDR3. CDR3 sequence (DNA): TGTGCCGGCAGTTTACGACAGGGCGGAGGAAAACTGTTTTTT. Amino acids: CAGSLRQGGGKLFF.

This clonotype was seen many times. The chain recombines TRBV11-3 with TRBJ1-1, with no clear D. CDR1 and CDR2 (germline): SGHNT, YENEEA. The CDR3 is made up of 13 amino acids. V gave up 5 bases and J gave up 4 bases, with 11 bases separating them. CDR3 region: CASSIGLATEAFF. DNA for the CDR3: TGTGCCAGCAGCATAGGCCTTGCCACTGAAGCTTTCTTT.

V usage is TRBV20-1 and J usage is TRBJ1-4; 8 bases are shared with TRBD1. Germline lookup yields CDR1 DFQATT and CDR2 SNEGSKA (reference sequence). After removal of 6 bases from V and 0 bases from J, the junction contained 9 bases not matched to a gene. The CDR3 is made up of 16 amino acids. The CDR3 DNA reads TGCAGTGCCACGGACAGGGCCGCCGCAACTAATGAAAAACTGTTTTTT. The encoded protein is CSATDRAAATNEKLFF.

V gene TRBV15 combines with J gene TRBJ1-2; D call uncertain. CDR1 LNHNV and CDR2 YYDKDF come from the germline V gene (reference sequence). Trimming removed 0 bases at V and 5 bases at J, with 13 bases between. The CDR3 sequence is 15 residues long. The CDR3 sequence is CATSRDKAGGYGYTF. The CDR3 bases are TGTGCCACCAGCAGAGACAAGGCAGGAGGGTATGGCTACACCTTC.

This sequence joins TRBV19 and TRBJ2-3; no clear D gene. Trimming pared 4 bases from V and 1 base from J, leaving 12 bases between. The CDR3 extends over 15 amino acids. Germline CDR1 reads LNHDA; CDR2 reads SQIVND (reference sequence). As DNA, the CDR3 is TGTGCCAGTAGTACCCGAACTGGCGGCACAGATACGCAGTATTTT. Protein sequence: CASSTRTGGTDTQYF.

Here the CDR3 DNA reads TGCAGCGTTGTGAGCGGGACCTACGAGCAGTACTTC. Protein: CSVVSGTYEQYF. The chain is built from TRBV29-1 and TRBJ2-7; 7 nucleotides agree with TRBD2. Germline V gives CDR1 SQVTM, CDR2 ANQGSEA. V lost 4 bases, J lost 2 bases, and 2 bases stayed unmatched. CDR3 length: 12 residues.

The V call is TRBV29-1, the J call TRBJ1-2; 11 nucleotides line up with TRBD1. The CDR3 contains 13 residues. Trimming at V came to 6 bases and at J to 8 bases, leaving 8 bases not matched to a gene. Per germline, CDR1 SQVTM and CDR2 ANQGSEA. The CDR3 protein is CSVSDRGPGGYTF. The CDR3 region has the DNA TGCAGCGTGTCGGACAGGGGGCCAGGAGGCTACACCTTC. The whole variable domain, remainder taken from reference TRBV29-1 and TRBJ1-2, is SAVISQKPSRDICQRGTSLTIQCQVDSQVTMMFWYRQQPGQSLTLIATANQGSEATYESGFVIDKFPISRPNLTFSTLTVSNMSPEDSSIYLCSVSDRGPGGYTFGSGTRLTVV.

This clonotype was counted ten times or more. The rearrangement joins TRBV6-4 to TRBJ1-2, with D hard to call. Germline V gene sequence: CDR1 MRHNA, CDR2 SNTAGT. V dropped 4 bases and J dropped 7 bases, with 4 bases sitting between them. The CDR3 consists of 10 residues. This CDR3 is CASSVAGYTF. For the CDR3, the DNA is TGTGCCAGCAGTGTTGCTGGCTACACCTTC.

This clonotype was picked up many times. The J gene is TRBJ2-5, the V gene TRBV20-1; D not resolved. The length of the CDR3 is 13 residues. Per the germline V gene, CDR1 is DFQATT and CDR2 is SNEGSKA (reference sequence). V was pared by 0 bases and J by 5 bases, with 10 bases between. CDR3 sequence: CSAREARLETQYF. As DNA, the CDR3 is TGCAGTGCTAGAGAAGCGAGGCTGGAGACCCAGTACTTC.

This clonotype occurred many times. This CDR3 is CSASRGTEAFF. The CDR3 DNA sequence: TGCAGTGCTAGTAGAGGGACAGAAGCTTTCTTT. This chain links TRBV20-1 with TRBJ1-1, with D maybe TRBD1 (6 bases). The germline V and J ends were trimmed by 3 bases and 8 bases, with 10 bases remaining between them. CDR3 length: 11 amino acids. CDR1 is DFQATT and CDR2 is SNEGSKA in the germline V gene (reference sequence).

CDR3 loop: CASSQDKRRGSTDTQYF. As DNA, the CDR3 is TGTGCCAGCAGCCAAGATAAAAGGCGGGGGAGCACAGATACGCAGTATTTT. V is TRBV4-2 and J is TRBJ2-3, with 7 bases that match TRBD2. V shed 0 bases, J shed 0 bases, and the junction held 6 bases outside the gene matches. In germline, CDR1 is LGHNA, CDR2 YNFKEQ. The CDR3 extends over 17 amino acids.